The present T cell receptor beta chain was sequenced within a study of beta chain features in type 1 diabetes. This clone has only a few counts. Expressed TCRB transcripts got sequenced, as all isolated RNA was reverse transcribed. Sequencing used immunoSEQ multiplex PCR; TCRdb keeps in-frame clones, though not all of them. The sample contains about 130,000 clones, around a tenth of which appear only once. Looked up from germline, CDR1 is SGHVS and CDR2 is FQNEAQ. V was cut by 5 bases and J by 4 bases, with 9 bases left in between. The CDR3 totals 12 residues. The receptor was isolated from a young man in good health. Input material: central memory CD4+ T cells from blood. The V gene is TRBV7-8, the J gene TRBJ2-7; unclear D gene. The CDR3 nucleotides are TGTGCCAGCAGCCGAAGTCAGTACGAGCAGTACTTC. It specifies CASSRSQYEQYF.